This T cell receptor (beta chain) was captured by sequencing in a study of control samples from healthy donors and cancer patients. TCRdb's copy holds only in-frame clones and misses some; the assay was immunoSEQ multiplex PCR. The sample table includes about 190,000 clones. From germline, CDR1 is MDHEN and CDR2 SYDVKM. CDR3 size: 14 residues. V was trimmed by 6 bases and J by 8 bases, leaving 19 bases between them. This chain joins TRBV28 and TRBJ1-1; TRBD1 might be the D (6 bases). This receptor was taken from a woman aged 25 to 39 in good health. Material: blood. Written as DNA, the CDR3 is TGTGCCAGCAGCCCCATAGGAACCGGGACAGAAGCTTTCTTT. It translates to CASSPIGTGTEAFF.